In this sample, the clone carrying this TCR beta chain turned up a few times. What it binds is unknown. The data originate from a study of T cells after yellow fever vaccination. The study's findings and limits: Abundant clonotypes from the bulk population could have been carried over as contaminants into FACS-sorted repertoires.

For TCR, cDNA came from 5'RACE template switching, which added a universal primer site and UMIs. TCRdb itself ran the 5' RACE reads through MiXCR, one entry per CDR3 protein. The data contain under 700,000 distinct CDR3 sequences, roughly 17% of them singletons. V lost 3 bases and J lost 6; bases outside the gene matches: 6. CDR1 is SGHTA, CDR2 FQGNSA, per germline. The CDR3 contains 14 residues. Source: PBMCs, taken around 5 days after the first yellow fever vaccination. This chain uses TRBV7-2 with TRBJ2-3, with 7 bases aligning to TRBD1. This receptor was taken from a man aged 18 to 29 who received the YFV17D yellow fever vaccine. The CDR3 protein is CASSFGKGADTQYF. The CDR3 DNA reads TGTGCCAGCAGCTTTGGAAAGGGGGCGGATACGCAGTATTTT.